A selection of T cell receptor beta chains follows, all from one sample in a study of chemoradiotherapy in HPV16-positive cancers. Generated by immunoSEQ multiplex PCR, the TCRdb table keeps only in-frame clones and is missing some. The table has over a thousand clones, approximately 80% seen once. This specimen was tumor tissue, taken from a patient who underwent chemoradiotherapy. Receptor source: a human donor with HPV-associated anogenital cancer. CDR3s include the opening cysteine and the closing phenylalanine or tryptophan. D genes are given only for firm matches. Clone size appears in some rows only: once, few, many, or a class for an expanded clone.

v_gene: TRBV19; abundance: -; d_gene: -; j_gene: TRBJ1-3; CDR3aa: CASSIPQGYSGNTIYF; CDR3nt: TGTGCCAGTAGTATTCCCCAGGGCTACTCTGGAAACACCATATATTTT
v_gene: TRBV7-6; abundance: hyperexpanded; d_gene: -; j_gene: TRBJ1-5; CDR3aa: CASSPVEGTLPQHF; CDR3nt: TGTGCCAGCAGCCCCGTGGAGGGTACTTTGCCCCAGCATTTT
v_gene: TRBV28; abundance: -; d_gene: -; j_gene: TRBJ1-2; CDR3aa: CASTRGGANGYTF; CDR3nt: TGTGCCAGCACTCGCGGGGGGGCTAATGGCTACACCTTC
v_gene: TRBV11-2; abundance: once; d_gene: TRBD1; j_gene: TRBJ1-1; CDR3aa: CASSFSSGQGSAEAFF; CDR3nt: TGTGCCAGCAGCTTCTCCTCGGGACAGGGTTCCGCTGAAGCTTTCTTT
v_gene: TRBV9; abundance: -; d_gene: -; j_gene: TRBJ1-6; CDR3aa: CASSVEDGGSSPLHF; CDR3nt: TGTGCCAGCAGCGTAGAGGACGGCGGGAGTTCACCCCTCCACTTT
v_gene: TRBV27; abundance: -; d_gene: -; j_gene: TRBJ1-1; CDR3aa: CASSYEGNTEAFF; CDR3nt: TGTGCCAGCAGTTACGAAGGGAACACTGAAGCTTTCTTT
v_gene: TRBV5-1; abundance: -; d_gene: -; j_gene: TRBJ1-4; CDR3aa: CASSPTVKGEKLFF; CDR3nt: TGCGCCAGCAGCCCCACAGTAAAGGGGGAAAAACTGTTTTTT
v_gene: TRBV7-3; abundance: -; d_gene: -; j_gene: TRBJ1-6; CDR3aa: CASSFSGRRTNSPLHF; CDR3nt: TGTGCCAGCAGCTTTTCCGGTCGGCGGACGAATTCACCCCTCCACTTT
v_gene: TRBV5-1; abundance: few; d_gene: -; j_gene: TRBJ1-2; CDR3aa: CASSPSDSYGYTF; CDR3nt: TGCGCCAGCAGCCCCTCGGACAGCTATGGCTACACCTTC
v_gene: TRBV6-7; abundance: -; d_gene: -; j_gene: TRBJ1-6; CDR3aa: CASSYGPINSPLHF; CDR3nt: TGTGCCAGCAGTTACGGGCCGATTAATTCACCCCTCCACTTT
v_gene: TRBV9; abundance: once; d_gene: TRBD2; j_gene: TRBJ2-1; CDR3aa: CASSVNSGGDYNEQFF; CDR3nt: TGTGCCAGCAGCGTAAATAGCGGGGGGGATTACAATGAGCAGTTCTTC
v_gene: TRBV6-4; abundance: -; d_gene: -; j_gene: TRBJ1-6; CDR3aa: CASSDGRGANSPLHF; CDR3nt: TGTGCCAGCAGTGACGGGAGGGGGGCCAATTCACCCCTCCACTTT
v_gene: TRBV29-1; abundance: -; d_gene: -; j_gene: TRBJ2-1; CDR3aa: CSVEDPVRSSYNEQFF; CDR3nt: TGCAGCGTTGAAGATCCGGTCAGAAGCTCCTACAATGAGCAGTTCTTC
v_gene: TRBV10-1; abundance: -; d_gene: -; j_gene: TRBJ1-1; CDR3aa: CASSESLNTEAFF; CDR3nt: TGCGCCAGCAGTGAGTCGTTGAACACTGAAGCTTTCTTT
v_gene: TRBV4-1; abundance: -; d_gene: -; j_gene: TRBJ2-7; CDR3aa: CASSQDPYYGQYF; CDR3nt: TGCGCCAGCAGCCAAGACCCATACTACGGACAGTACTTC
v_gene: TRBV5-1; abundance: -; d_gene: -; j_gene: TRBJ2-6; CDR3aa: CASSLDGNSGANVLTF; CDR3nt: TGCGCCAGCAGCTTGGATGGAAACTCTGGGGCCAACGTCCTGACTTTC
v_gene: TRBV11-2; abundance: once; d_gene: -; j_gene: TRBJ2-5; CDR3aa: CASSLDRVGAETQYF; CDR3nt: TGTGCCAGCAGCTTAGACAGGGTTGGAGCAGAGACCCAGTACTTC
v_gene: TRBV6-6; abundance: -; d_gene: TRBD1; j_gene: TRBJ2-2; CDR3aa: CASSPRRDRGELFF; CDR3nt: TGTGCCAGCAGTCCTCGCCGGGACAGGGGGGAGCTGTTTTTT